The clone carrying this T cell receptor (beta chain) was counted at least ten times. This sample stems from a study of T-cell memory formation after mild COVID-19. The germline V and J ends were trimmed by 0 bases and 0 bases, with 8 bases remaining between them. From germline, CDR1 is MNHEY and CDR2 SVGAGI. The CDR3 loop spans 16 amino acids. TCRdb re-derived calls from the 5' RACE reads in MiXCR, one entry per CDR3 protein. The data contain roughly 150,000 distinct CDR3 sequences, more than 14% of them singletons. The J gene is TRBJ2-2, the V gene TRBV6-5; D remains unclear. The sequenced material came from PBMCs or a T cell subset sorted from them (not recorded which). The receptor's source is an adult woman who had mild COVID-19 (a few samples of this study predate the infection). Cell type and time point are not known. In nucleotides, the CDR3 is TGTGCCAGCAGTTACTCGCCGTCGGCGAACACCGGGGAGCTGTTTTTT. Protein product: CASSYSPSANTGELFF.